Each of the 25 T cell receptor beta chains below was sequenced from the same sample in a study of T cell clonotyping in hematopoietic cell transplantation. Generated by immunoSEQ multiplex PCR, the TCRdb table keeps only in-frame clones and is missing some. The table has about 17,000 clones, about 93% seen once. Material for sequencing was peripheral blood mononuclear cells. These receptors came from a middle-aged man in good health. Some clones in this sample may be carry-over from other donors' samples.

This clone was detected only once. This sequence joins TRBV5-1 and TRBJ2-1, with TRBD2 matching over 14 bases. Losses at the gene ends were 4 bases for V and 8 bases for J; bases not matched to a gene: 2. The germline gives CDR1 SGHRS, CDR2 YFSETQ. CDR3 length equals 14 residues. CDR3 DNA sequence: TGCGCCAGCAGCCAGGGACTAGCGGGAGATGAGCAGTTCTTC. Protein: CASSQGLAGDEQFF.

The chain recombines TRBV5-6 with TRBJ2-7; 7 positions match TRBD1. Unmatched junction bases numbered 11, after V lost 3 bases and J lost 5 bases. Germline CDR1 is SGHDT and CDR2 is YYEEEE. There are 15 residues in the CDR3. As DNA, the CDR3 is TGTGCCAGCAGCTCGACCGGGACAGTACCCAACGAGCAGTACTTC. Its translation: CASSSTGTVPNEQYF.

The V and J genes are TRBV2 and TRBJ2-5; either TRBD1 or TRBD2 may supply D (5 bases each). In germline, CDR1 is SNHLY, CDR2 FYNNEI. The V gene lost 5 bases and the J gene lost 5 bases, with 12 bases spanning the gap. There are 13 residues in the CDR3. The CDR3 nucleotides read TGTGCCAGCAGTAGGGACGCAGGGGAGACCCAGTACTTC. Protein sequence: CASSRDAGETQYF.

The chain uses TRBV5-5 and TRBJ1-2; tentatively, D is TRBD1 (5 bases). V gave up 0 bases and J gave up 8 bases, with 8 bases separating them. CDR1 and CDR2 (germline): SGHKS, YYEKEE (reference sequence). CDR3 size: 12 residues. CDR3 sequence reads: CASSLAGGGYTF. The CDR3 DNA is TGTGCCAGCAGCTTGGCCGGGGGGGGCTACACCTTC. The entire variable domain, with the rest obtained from reference TRBV5-5 and TRBJ1-2, is as follows: DAGVTQSPTHLIKTRGQQVTLRCSPISGHKSVSWYQQVLGQGPQFIFQYYEKEERGRGNFPDRFSARQFPNYSSELNVNALLLGDSALYLCASSLAGGGYTFGSGTRLTVV.

The gene calls are TRBV5-1 and TRBJ1-2; 8 positions agree with TRBD1. The germline CDR1 and CDR2 sequences are SGHRS and YFSETQ. This CDR3 comprises 13 residues. The junction had 2 bases not matched to a gene; V was cut back by 3 bases and J by 4 bases. The CDR3 DNA sequence: TGCGCCAGCAGCTCAGGGGGCCCCTATGGCTACACCTTC. Protein: CASSSGGPYGYTF.

The chain has TRBV7-2 and TRBJ2-1; D is undetermined. CDR1 is SGHTA and CDR2 is FQGNSA in the germline V gene. The CDR3 has 15 residues. V lost 6 bases to trimming and J lost 0 bases, with 12 bases between them. The CDR3 DNA is TGTGCCAGCAGTCGCGGTTCGGGCTCCTACAATGAGCAGTTCTTC. Its protein is CASSRGSGSYNEQFF.

This rearrangement joins TRBV11-3 to TRBJ2-7; tentative D call: TRBD1 (6 bases). Germline values: CDR1 SGHNT, CDR2 YENEEA. The CDR3 covers 14 residues. V was shortened by 4 bases and J by 6 bases, with 16 bases between the two germline ends. The CDR3 reads CASSSSGTPSEQYF. Written as DNA, the CDR3 is TGTGCCAGCAGCTCCTCCGGGACACCCTCCGAGCAGTACTTC.

This clone has a single count. The chain recombines TRBV5-1 with TRBJ2-1, with no clear D. V lost 5 bases to trimming and J lost 1 base, with 4 bases between them. CDR1 and CDR2 (germline): SGHRS, YFSETQ. CDR3 length equals 12 residues. CDR3 nucleotides: TGCGCCAGCAGGGGTTCCTACAATGAGCAGTTCTTC. Translating gives CASRGSYNEQFF. The variable domain in full, completed from reference TRBV5-1 and TRBJ2-1, reads KAGVTQTPRYLIKTRGQQVTLSCSPISGHRSVSWYQQTPGQGLQFLFEYFSETQRNKGNFPGRFSGRQFSNSRSEMNVSTLELGDSALYLCASRGSYNEQFFGPGTRLTVL.

This rearrangement joins TRBV29-1 to TRBJ1-5, with D uncertain. Germline CDR1 is SQVTM and CDR2 is ANQGSEA. The CDR3 totals 12 residues. Trimming removed 4 bases at V and 2 bases at J, with 6 bases between. Here the CDR3 reads CSVGEGNQPQHF. In nucleotides, the CDR3 is TGCAGCGTTGGGGAGGGCAATCAGCCCCAGCATTTT.

CDR3 residues: CASSSTSETTQYF. In DNA, the CDR3 is TGTGCCAGCAGCTCCACTAGCGAAACGACCCAGTACTTC. The chain links TRBV7-7 to TRBJ2-5; 7 bases match TRBD2. The CDR3 contains 13 residues. CDR1 SSHAT and CDR2 FNYEAQ come from the germline V gene (reference sequence). J gave up 7 bases and V 4 bases, and 6 bases lay outside the gene matches.

The chain employs TRBV6-6 and TRBJ2-7; D ambiguous. V lost 4 bases to trimming and J lost 1 base, with 8 bases between them. Germline CDR1 reads MNHNY; CDR2 reads SVGAGI (reference sequence). This CDR3 has 13 amino acids. Written as DNA, the CDR3 is TGTGCCAGCAGTTCCTACCAATCCTACGAGCAGTACTTC. Its translation is CASSSYQSYEQYF.

Only one count was recorded for this clone. The chain is built from TRBV6-5 and TRBJ1-4; unclear D gene. From germline, CDR1 is MNHEY and CDR2 SVGAGI. V lost 8 bases, J lost 4 bases, and 8 bases lay in between. CDR3 length: 12 amino acids. CDR3 sequence: CASGRLNEKLFF. CDR3 sequence (DNA): TGTGCCAGCGGACGGCTTAATGAAAAACTGTTTTTT.

The V call is TRBV6-5, the J call TRBJ2-4, with D uncertain. Germline V lookup: CDR1 MNHEY, CDR2 SVGAGI. V lost 2 bases and J 9 bases, leaving 11 bases between the germline ends. This CDR3 comprises 13 residues. CDR3 sequence: CASSYARAGIQYF. The CDR3 coding sequence is TGTGCCAGCAGTTACGCCCGGGCTGGCATTCAGTACTTC.

A single count supports this clone. The rearrangement joins TRBV6-5 to TRBJ1-1; possible D gene TRBD1, 5 bases. V was shortened by 2 bases and J by 1 base, with 5 bases between the two germline ends. This CDR3 contains 13 residues. Germline values: CDR1 MNHEY, CDR2 SVGAGI. CDR3 bases: TGTGCCAGCAGTTACCAGGGGAACACTGAAGCTTTCTTT. This encodes CASSYQGNTEAFF.

This clone was detected only once. The chain uses TRBV7-8 and TRBJ1-5; D perhaps matches TRBD1 (6 bases). V lost 3 bases and J lost 7, with 16 bases in between. This CDR3 is built from 15 residues. CDR1 and CDR2 from the germline V gene are SGHVS and FQNEAQ. CDR3 DNA sequence: TGTGCCAGCAGCTTCATTCCAGGGGTGGAGCAGCCCCAGCATTTT. Translation gives CASSFIPGVEQPQHF. Filled out from reference TRBV7-8 and TRBJ1-5, the complete variable domain reads GAGVSQSPRYKVAKRGQDVALRCDPISGHVSLFWYQQALGQGPEFLTYFQNEAQLDKSGLPSDRFFAERPEGSVSTLKIQRTQQEDSAVYLCASSFIPGVEQPQHFGDGTRLSIL.

The chain couples TRBV5-1 to TRBJ2-5, with a weak D call TRBD2 (6 bases). This CDR3 comprises 13 residues. CDR1 is SGHRS and CDR2 is YFSETQ in the germline V gene. The V gene lost 4 bases and the J gene lost 5 bases, with 12 bases spanning the gap. CDR3 coding DNA: TGCGCCAGCAGCCTGGGCGGGATGGAGACCCAGTACTTC. Translating gives CASSLGGMETQYF.

J is TRBJ1-1 and V is TRBV5-6; no firm D call. Trimming removed 2 bases at V and 1 base at J, with 9 bases between. The CDR3 sequence is 14 residues long. Germline CDR1 and CDR2: SGHDT and YYEEEE. The chain's CDR3 is CASSFESENTEAFF. The DNA for the CDR3 is TGTGCCAGCAGCTTTGAGTCGGAGAACACTGAAGCTTTCTTT. Together with reference TRBV5-6 and TRBJ1-1, the CDR3 gives the full variable domain: DAGVTQSPTHLIKTRGQQVTLRCSPKSGHDTVSWYQQALGQGPQFIFQYYEEEERQRGNFPDRFSGHQFPNYSSELNVNALLLGDSALYLCASSFESENTEAFFGQGTRLTVV.

CDR3 sequence (DNA): TGTGCCAGTAGACACCGGTGGGACACTGAAGCTTTCTTT. This encodes CASRHRWDTEAFF. V is TRBV19 and J is TRBJ1-1; D uncertain. V lost 6 bases and J 3 bases, leaving 11 bases between the germline ends. The germline CDR1 and CDR2 sequences are LNHDA and SQIVND (reference sequence). This CDR3 is 13 amino acids long. The complete variable domain, with remaining parts taken from reference TRBV19 and TRBJ1-1, reads DGGITQSPKYLFRKEGQNVTLSCEQNLNHDAMYWYRQDPGQGLRLIYYSQIVNDFQKGDIAEGYSVSREKKESFPLTVTSAQKNPTAFYLCASRHRWDTEAFFGQGTRLTVV.

The chain is built from TRBV7-2 and TRBJ2-7; a possible D gene is TRBD2 (5 bases). Germline lookup yields CDR1 SGHTA and CDR2 FQGNSA. The CDR3 runs to 15 residues. V gave up 4 bases and J gave up 4 bases, with 17 bases separating them. The CDR3 region is CASSSDGNLPYEQYF. The CDR3 nucleotides are TGTGCCAGCAGCTCCGACGGGAATCTTCCTTACGAGCAGTACTTC.

The V and J genes are TRBV30 and TRBJ2-7; 10 nucleotides match TRBD1. After removal of 1 base from V and 6 bases from J, the junction contained 6 bases not matched to a gene. CDR3 length: 14 amino acids. From germline, CDR1 is GTSNPN and CDR2 SVGIG (reference sequence). CDR3 loop: CAWSGGQGSSEQYF. CDR3 DNA sequence: TGTGCCTGGAGTGGGGGACAGGGGTCAAGCGAGCAGTACTTC.

J is TRBJ2-7 and V is TRBV6-5; TRBD1 matches at 8 bases. CDR3 length equals 14 residues. Germline lookup yields CDR1 MNHEY and CDR2 SVGAGI. V trimming: 5 bases; J trimming: 5 bases; junction bases outside the gene matches: 8. The CDR3 sequence is CASSNQGQVNEQYF. In nucleotides, the CDR3 is TGTGCCAGCAGTAACCAGGGACAGGTTAACGAGCAGTACTTC.

This chain connects TRBV2 to TRBJ2-7; D is perhaps TRBD2 (6 bases). CDR3 length: 15 amino acids. Germline lookup yields CDR1 SNHLY and CDR2 FYNNEI. V was shortened by 3 bases and J by 1 base, with 13 bases between the two germline ends. The CDR3 reads CASSDPSETSYEQYF. The CDR3 DNA follows: TGTGCCAGCAGTGACCCTAGCGAGACGTCCTACGAGCAGTACTTC.

CDR3 in DNA: TGTGCCAGCAGCAAAGGACAGAATAGCAATCAGCCCCAGCATTTT. The encoded protein is CASSKGQNSNQPQHF. The chain has TRBV7-2 and TRBJ1-5; possibly TRBD1 for D (6 bases). This CDR3 is built from 15 residues. Germline assignment: CDR1 SGHTA and CDR2 FQGNSA. Trimming removed 5 bases at V and 0 bases at J, with 11 bases between.

The chain uses TRBV5-8 and TRBJ2-2; 12 bases agree with TRBD2. Trimming removed 5 bases from V and 0 bases from J; junction bases left unmatched: 5. This CDR3 is 17 amino acids long. The germline CDR1 and CDR2 sequences are SGHTS and YDEGEE. Here the CDR3 DNA reads TGTGCCAGCAGACGGACTAGCGGGACCGCGAACACCGGGGAGCTGTTTTTT. Protein sequence: CASRRTSGTANTGELFF.

V and J are TRBV25-1 and TRBJ1-1; D perhaps matches TRBD1 (6 bases). The CDR3 is made up of 15 amino acids. The V gene lost 6 bases and the J gene lost 3 bases, with 17 bases spanning the gap. The germline CDR1 and CDR2 sequences are MGHDK and SYGVNS. The CDR3 loop is CASSLSAEGDTEAFF. CDR3 bases: TGTGCCAGCAGCCTAAGCGCGGAGGGGGACACTGAAGCTTTCTTT.